Below are 22 T cell receptor beta chains sequenced from a single sample in a study of T cells after posttransplantation cyclophosphamide (dated by TCRdb to 2016 to 2017). This sample's treatment or condition label indicates: high-dose cyclophosphamide on days +3 and +4 as single-agent GVHD prophylaxis. For conditioning, the PTCy patients got busulfan and fludarabine, then a related or unrelated marrow graft, followed by cyclophosphamide on days +3 and +4. Library preparation employed the immunoSEQ multiplex PCR assay. TCRdb carries this immuneACCESS record with in-frame sequences only. Its versions omit some clonotypes, under half of them owing to an unresolved V gene in the studies checked, with the rest unexplained. Across this sample there are 7,000 to 9,000 clones, with about 83% seen only once. The ten largest clones take up roughly 24% of the sample. The material was PBMCs, obtained after allogeneic stem cell transplant with posttransplant cyclophosphamide. The receptors originated from a female patient in her thirties or forties who received an allogeneic stem cell transplant from an unrelated donor, was CMV-positive, and had no GVHD. After a transplant, some T cells may be the graft donor's own cells.

The genes are TRBV18 and TRBJ2-3; D possibly corresponds to TRBD2 (6 bases). The CDR3 loop spans 14 amino acids. Germline loops: CDR1 KGHSH, CDR2 LQKENI. V lost 3 bases to trimming and J lost 3 bases, with 10 bases between them. The CDR3 DNA sequence: TGTGCCAGCTCACCGGGACTCATGACAGATACGCAGTATTTT. Amino acids: CASSPGLMTDTQYF.

This clone came up a few times. The CDR3 does not end in the conserved phenylalanine or tryptophan, so this is likely a read error. The limits of the CDR3 on the DNA are not certain, so only TCRdb's listed CDR3 is given. The rearrangement links TRBV6-7 to TRBJ2-4; the table's D gene call, TRBD1, was not cross checked with the DNA. TRBV6-7 is marked as an open reading frame, function uncertain. The CDR3 comprises 14 residues, both ends counted. CDR3 loop: CASSYYNRDRNWKL.

The rearrangement links TRBV28 to TRBJ2-1, with 9 bases fitting TRBD2. CDR1 and CDR2 (germline): MDHEN, SYDVKM. The trim removed 4 bases at V and 4 bases at J, leaving 5 bases unmatched. The CDR3 has 15 amino acids. CDR3 protein: CASSSGGGVYNEQFF. In DNA, the CDR3 is TGTGCCAGCAGTTCGGGCGGGGGGGTATACAATGAGCAGTTCTTC.

The chain is built from TRBV5-1 and TRBJ2-2, with 9 positions matching TRBD1. V trimming: 3 bases; J trimming: 1 base; junction bases outside the gene matches: 1. The germline V gene encodes CDR1 SGHRS and CDR2 YFSETQ. The CDR3 has 15 residues. CDR3 residues: CASSWGQGNTGELFF. The DNA for the CDR3 is TGCGCCAGCAGCTGGGGACAGGGGAACACCGGGGAGCTGTTTTTT.

The chain recombines TRBV6-5 with TRBJ1-2, with D hard to call. From germline, CDR1 is MNHEY and CDR2 SVGAGI. The CDR3 consists of 13 residues. The V gene lost 2 bases and the J gene lost 0 bases, with 4 bases spanning the gap. The CDR3 reads CASSYTSNYGYTF. CDR3 DNA: TGTGCCAGCAGTTACACATCTAACTATGGCTACACCTTC.

This chain links TRBV10-3 with TRBJ2-2; D not certain. Trimming left V 6 bases short and J 5 bases short, with 13 bases between. The CDR3 length is 14 residues. CDR1 ENHRY and CDR2 SYGVKD come from the germline V gene. CDR3 nucleotide sequence: TGTGCCATCAGCCCAGATGTGAGGACCGGGGAGCTGTTTTTT. Translating it yields CAISPDVRTGELFF.

The rearrangement joins TRBV15 to TRBJ2-4; D unclear. In germline, CDR1 is LNHNV, CDR2 YYDKDF (reference sequence). V lost 3 bases and J lost 7, with 10 bases in between. The CDR3 sequence is 13 residues long. CDR3 residues: CATSRSARNIQYF. The CDR3 nucleotides read TGTGCCACCAGCAGGAGCGCTAGGAACATTCAGTACTTC.

The chain employs TRBV19 and TRBJ1-2, with a possible D match to TRBD1 (6 bases). Germline CDR1 is LNHDA and CDR2 is SQIVND (reference sequence). Trimming pared 7 bases from V and 8 bases from J, leaving 17 bases between. The CDR3 spans 13 residues. Written as DNA, the CDR3 is TGTGCCAGTACCTGGACAGAGGATAAGGGCTACACCTTC. Translating it yields CASTWTEDKGYTF.

The rearrangement uses TRBV7-2 and TRBJ2-5; 11 nucleotides line up with TRBD2. This CDR3 contains 18 residues. Trimming took 5 bases from V and 2 from J; bases not matched to a gene: 13. CDR1 is SGHTA, CDR2 FQGNSA, per germline. The CDR3 sequence: CASSEPPGTSGIQETQYF. The DNA for the CDR3 is TGTGCCAGCAGCGAGCCTCCCGGGACTAGCGGCATTCAAGAGACCCAGTACTTC. Full variable domain (rest looked up from reference TRBV7-2 and TRBJ2-5): GAGVSQSPSNKVTEKGKDVELRCDPISGHTALYWYRQSLGQGLEFLIYFQGNSAPDKSGLPSDRFSAERTGGSVSTLTIQRTQQEDSAVYLCASSEPPGTSGIQETQYFGPGTRLLVL.

V gene TRBV6-5 combines with J gene TRBJ1-3; D may be TRBD1 (6 bases). CDR3 length: 16 residues. V was clipped by 4 bases and J by 0 bases, with 13 bases between them. Germline CDR1 reads MNHEY; CDR2 reads SVGAGI. CDR3 DNA: TGTGCCAGCAGTTCACAGGGTCGTAGCTCTGGAAACACCATATATTTT. This sequence encodes CASSSQGRSSGNTIYF.

The gene calls are TRBV23-1 and TRBJ1-1; D gene ambiguous. TRBV23-1 is given ORF status, its function remaining uncertain. V was shortened by 3 bases and J by 10 bases, with 3 bases between the two germline ends. CDR3 length: 9 residues. This chain's CDR3 is CASSHRAFF. The CDR3 DNA follows: TGCGCCAGCAGTCATCGAGCTTTCTTT.

This clone ranks as medium-sized. The chain joins TRBV6-5 to TRBJ2-3; weak D call: TRBD2 (5 bases). The V end was cut by 2 bases, the J end by 1 base, with 10 bases between. From germline, CDR1 is MNHEY and CDR2 SVGAGI. The CDR3 extends over 15 amino acids. The CDR3, as DNA: TGTGCCAGCAGTTACAGCGGTGCACGCACAGATACGCAGTATTTT. Protein product: CASSYSGARTDTQYF.

The chain joins TRBV4-1 to TRBJ1-1, with D unclear. Looked up from germline, CDR1 is MGHRA and CDR2 is YSYEKL. V lost 6 bases, J lost 3 bases, and 20 bases lay in between. The CDR3 contains 16 residues. The CDR3 DNA sequence: TGCGCCAGCAGTCCTCCACTGGGCGAATGGGACACTGAAGCTTTCTTT. Translation gives CASSPPLGEWDTEAFF.

The chain links TRBV10-3 to TRBJ1-4; no definite D call. V shed 3 bases and J shed 0 bases, with 8 bases lying between them. The germline gives CDR1 ENHRY, CDR2 SYGVKD. The CDR3 is made up of 15 amino acids. The CDR3 protein is CAISDLPATNEKLFF. The CDR3 region has the DNA TGTGCCATCAGTGATTTGCCAGCAACTAATGAAAAACTGTTTTTT.

The chain recombines TRBV14 with TRBJ2-7; D gene ambiguous. V was clipped by 1 base and J by 3 bases, with 7 bases between them. This CDR3 has 13 amino acids. CDR1 and CDR2 from the germline V gene are SGHDN and FVKESK. The CDR3 here is CASSQVPGYEQYF. The DNA of the CDR3 is TGTGCCAGCAGCCAAGTACCAGGCTACGAGCAGTACTTC.

In its sample, this clone ranks as medium-sized. This chain's CDR3 is CAMTTGGGYEQYF. The CDR3 coding sequence is TGTGCCATGACGACAGGGGGCGGCTACGAGCAGTACTTC. The rearrangement links TRBV10-3 to TRBJ2-7; the match to TRBD1 covers 10 bases. Germline V lookup: CDR1 ENHRY, CDR2 SYGVKD. V dropped 9 bases and J dropped 3; count of bases not matched to a gene: 5. CDR3 length: 13 residues.

This chain's CDR3 is CASSIQGRGNEQFF. As DNA, the CDR3 is TGTGCCAGCAGTATCCAGGGTAGGGGGAATGAGCAGTTCTTC. The V call is TRBV2, the J call TRBJ2-1; weak D call: TRBD1 (6 bases). CDR1 is SNHLY, CDR2 FYNNEI, per germline. Between the trimmed V and J ends, which lost 5 bases and 7 bases, there was a span of 15 bases. The CDR3 has 14 residues.

The chain joins TRBV7-3 to TRBJ2-5, with 7 positions matching TRBD2. Losses at the gene ends were 1 base for V and 3 bases for J; bases not matched to a gene: 5. Germline values: CDR1 SGHTA, CDR2 FQGTGA. The CDR3 is 15 amino acids. Here the CDR3 DNA reads TGTGCCAGCAGCTTAAATGGTGGGGGGGAAGAGACCCAGTACTTC. Translated, it gives CASSLNGGGEETQYF.

The chain has TRBV5-3 and TRBJ2-3; 9 bases line up with TRBD2. TRBV5-3 is annotated as an ORF whose role is uncertain. CDR3 size: 14 residues. V shed 2 bases, J shed 8 bases, and the junction held 6 bases outside the gene matches. The CDR3 region is CARSLRTSEGTQYF. CDR3 nucleotide sequence: TGTGCCAGAAGCTTAAGGACTAGCGAGGGTACGCAGTATTTT.

This chain's CDR3 is CASQDRGSYNEQFF. CDR3 coding DNA: TGTGCCAGCCAGGACAGGGGATCCTACAATGAGCAGTTCTTC. The V call is TRBV6-1, the J call TRBJ2-1, with TRBD1 matching over 9 bases. Losses at the gene ends were 8 bases for V and 1 base for J; bases not matched to a gene: 3. The CDR3 spans 14 residues. Per the germline V gene, CDR1 is MNHNS and CDR2 is SASEGT.

This chain uses TRBV5-1 with TRBJ2-5; D call uncertain. CDR1 SGHRS and CDR2 YFSETQ come from the germline V gene. V was cut by 0 bases and J by 6 bases, with 12 bases left in between. The CDR3 totals 14 residues. The chain's CDR3 is CASSLATVVKTQYF. In nucleotides, the CDR3 is TGCGCCAGCAGCTTGGCCACGGTGGTGAAGACCCAGTACTTC. The entire variable domain, with the rest obtained from reference TRBV5-1 and TRBJ2-5, is as follows: KAGVTQTPRYLIKTRGQQVTLSCSPISGHRSVSWYQQTPGQGLQFLFEYFSETQRNKGNFPGRFSGRQFSNSRSEMNVSTLELGDSALYLCASSLATVVKTQYFGPGTRLLVL.

The chain joins TRBV5-6 to TRBJ2-2; 8 nucleotides agree with TRBD2. J lost 5 bases, V lost 0 bases, and 6 bases had no gene match. The CDR3 loop spans 16 amino acids. From germline, CDR1 is SGHDT and CDR2 YYEEEE. CDR3 bases: TGTGCCAGCAGCTTGGTCGGGGGGGCCTGGACCGGGGAGCTGTTTTTT. Amino acid sequence: CASSLVGGAWTGELFF. Looking up the rest from reference TRBV5-6 and TRBJ2-2 gives the full variable domain: DAGVTQSPTHLIKTRGQQVTLRCSPKSGHDTVSWYQQALGQGPQFIFQYYEEEERQRGNFPDRFSGHQFPNYSSELNVNALLLGDSALYLCASSLVGGAWTGELFFGEGSRLTVL.